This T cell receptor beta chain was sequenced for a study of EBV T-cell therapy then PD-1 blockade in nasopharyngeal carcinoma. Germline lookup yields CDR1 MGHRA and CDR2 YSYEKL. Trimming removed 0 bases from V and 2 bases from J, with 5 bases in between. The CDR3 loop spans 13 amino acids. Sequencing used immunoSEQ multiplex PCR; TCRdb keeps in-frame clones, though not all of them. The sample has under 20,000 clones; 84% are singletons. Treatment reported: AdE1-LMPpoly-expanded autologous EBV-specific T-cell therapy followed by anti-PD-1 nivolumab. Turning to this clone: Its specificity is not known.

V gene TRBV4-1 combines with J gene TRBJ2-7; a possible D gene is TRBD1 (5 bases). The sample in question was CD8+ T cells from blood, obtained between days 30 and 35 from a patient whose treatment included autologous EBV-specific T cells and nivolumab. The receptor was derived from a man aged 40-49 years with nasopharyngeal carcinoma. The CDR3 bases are TGCGCCAGCAGCCAAGACAGGGCCTACGAGCAGTACTTC. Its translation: CASSQDRAYEQYF.